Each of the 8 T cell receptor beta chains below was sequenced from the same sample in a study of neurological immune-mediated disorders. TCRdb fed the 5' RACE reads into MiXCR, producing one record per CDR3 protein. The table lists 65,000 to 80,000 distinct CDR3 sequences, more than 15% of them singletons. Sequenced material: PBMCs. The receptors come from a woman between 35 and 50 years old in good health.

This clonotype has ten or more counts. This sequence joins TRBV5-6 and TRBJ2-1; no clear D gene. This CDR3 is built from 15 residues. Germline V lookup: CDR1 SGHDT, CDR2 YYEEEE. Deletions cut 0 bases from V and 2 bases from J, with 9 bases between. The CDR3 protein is CASSLGAPAYNEQFF. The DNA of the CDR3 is TGTGCCAGCAGCTTGGGGGCGCCCGCCTACAATGAGCAGTTCTTC.

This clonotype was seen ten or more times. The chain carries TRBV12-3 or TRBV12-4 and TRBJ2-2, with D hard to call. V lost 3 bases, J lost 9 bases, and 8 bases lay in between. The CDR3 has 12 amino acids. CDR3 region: CASSFGVRELFF. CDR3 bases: TGTGCCAGCAGTTTCGGTGTTAGGGAGCTGTTTTTT.

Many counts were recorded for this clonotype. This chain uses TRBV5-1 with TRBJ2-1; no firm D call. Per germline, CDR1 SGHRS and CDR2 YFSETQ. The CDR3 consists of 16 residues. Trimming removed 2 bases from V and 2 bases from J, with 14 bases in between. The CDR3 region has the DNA TGCGCCAGCAGCTTTATAACCCCCGAGGCCTACAATGAGCAGTTCTTC. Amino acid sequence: CASSFITPEAYNEQFF.

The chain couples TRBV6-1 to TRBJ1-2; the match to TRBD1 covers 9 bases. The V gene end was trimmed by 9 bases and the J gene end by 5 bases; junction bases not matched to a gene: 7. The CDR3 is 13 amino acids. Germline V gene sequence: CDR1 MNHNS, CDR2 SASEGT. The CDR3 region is CASDTGGLYGYTF. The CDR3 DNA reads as TGTGCCAGTGATACAGGGGGCTTGTATGGCTACACCTTC.

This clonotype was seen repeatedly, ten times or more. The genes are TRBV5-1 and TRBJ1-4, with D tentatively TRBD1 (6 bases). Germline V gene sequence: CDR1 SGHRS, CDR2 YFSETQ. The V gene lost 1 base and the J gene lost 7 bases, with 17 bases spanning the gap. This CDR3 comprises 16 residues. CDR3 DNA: TGCGCCAGCAGCTTGATCCCAGGGGTATTCATTGAAAAACTGTTTTTT. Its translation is CASSLIPGVFIEKLFF. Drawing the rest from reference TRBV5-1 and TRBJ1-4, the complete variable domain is KAGVTQTPRYLIKTRGQQVTLSCSPISGHRSVSWYQQTPGQGLQFLFEYFSETQRNKGNFPGRFSGRQFSNSRSEMNVSTLELGDSALYLCASSLIPGVFIEKLFFGSGTQLSVL.

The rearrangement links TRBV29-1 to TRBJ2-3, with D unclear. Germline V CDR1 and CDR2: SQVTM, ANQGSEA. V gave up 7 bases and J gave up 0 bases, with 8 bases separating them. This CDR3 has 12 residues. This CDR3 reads CSADPSTDTQYF. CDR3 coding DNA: TGCAGCGCGGACCCAAGCACAGATACGCAGTATTTT.

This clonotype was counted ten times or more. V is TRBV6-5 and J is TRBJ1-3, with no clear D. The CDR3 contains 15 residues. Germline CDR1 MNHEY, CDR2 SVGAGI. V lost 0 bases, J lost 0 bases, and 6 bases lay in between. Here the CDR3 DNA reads TGTGCCAGCAGTTACTCGACTTTCTCTGGAAACACCATATATTTT. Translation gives CASSYSTFSGNTIYF.

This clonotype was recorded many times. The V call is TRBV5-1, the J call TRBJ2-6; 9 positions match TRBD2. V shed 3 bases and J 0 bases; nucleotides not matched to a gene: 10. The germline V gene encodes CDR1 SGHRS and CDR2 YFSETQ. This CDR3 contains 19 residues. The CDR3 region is CASSYLLAGPYSGANVLTF. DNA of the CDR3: TGCGCCAGCAGCTACCTCCTAGCGGGACCATACTCTGGGGCCAACGTCCTGACTTTC.